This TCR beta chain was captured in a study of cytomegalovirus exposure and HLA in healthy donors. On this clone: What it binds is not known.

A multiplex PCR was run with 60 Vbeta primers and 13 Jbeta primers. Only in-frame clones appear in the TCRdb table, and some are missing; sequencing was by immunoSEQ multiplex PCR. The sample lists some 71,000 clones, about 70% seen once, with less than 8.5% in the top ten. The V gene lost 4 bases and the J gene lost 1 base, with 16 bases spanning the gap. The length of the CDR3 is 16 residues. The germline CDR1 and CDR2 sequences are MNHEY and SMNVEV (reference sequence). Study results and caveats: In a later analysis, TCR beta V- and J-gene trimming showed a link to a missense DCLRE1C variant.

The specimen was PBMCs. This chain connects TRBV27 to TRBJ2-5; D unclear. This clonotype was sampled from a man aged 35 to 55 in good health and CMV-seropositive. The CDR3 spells CASSSYDKNLQETQYF. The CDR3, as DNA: TGTGCCAGCAGTTCATACGACAAGAACCTCCAAGAGACCCAGTACTTC.